Reported below is one T cell receptor beta chain. Its antigen specificity is not known. Per-base qualities were not stored, and no clone one base away is much larger. This specimen comes from a study of T-cell memory formation after mild COVID-19 (dated by TCRdb to about 2021). The study in broad terms: TCR sequence clusters from the two donors were largely donor specific. In a couple of donors, T-cell clones that expanded and contracted after mild COVID-19 were tracked by sequencing TCRalpha and TCRbeta repertoires over time. Two young, previously healthy adult volunteers made up the cohort, one male and one female.

The CDR3, cysteine through phenylalanine, is 15 amino acids long. Only the CDR3 DNA stays, 45 bases, in frame from base 1. Based on the germline V gene (reference sequence), the CDR1 and CDR2 sequences are DFQATT and SNEGSKA. Trimming takes 2 bases off V and 5 bases off J; junction bases not matched to a gene: 11. Overall study results and their limits: Contracting CD4+ clones were located mainly in the CM and EM memory subsets, whereas CD8+ clones were found to be enriched in EMRA. Some responding clones were detected in pre-infection memory, suggesting pre-existing cross-reactive memory T cells joined the SARS-CoV-2 response. The study covered only two mild cases, and larger cohorts including severe cases with pre-infection samples were considered necessary. From day 15 to 85, contracting clones showed balanced CD4/CD8 phenotypes, whereas a second wave of clones that expanded from day 15 to 37 leaned towards CD4+. SARS-CoV-2 specificity of the second-wave clones peaking on day 37 was not confirmed.

PBMCs were isolated by Ficoll-Paque density gradient centrifugation. The sequencer was an Illumina NovaSeq 6000. TCRalpha and TCRbeta cDNA libraries were built by 5'RACE with constant-segment primers, adding sample barcodes and unique molecular identifiers. RNA was extracted from every sample with Trizol reagent. The libraries were amplified in two PCR steps, and the second step added a second sample barcode and Illumina TruSeq adapters. Sequencing of libraries was performed on an Illumina NovaSeq with 2 x 150 bp paired-end reads. The paper's data handling went like this. Reads were demultiplexed and collapsed into UMI-guided consensus sequences with migec v1.2.7. Using mixcr v2.1.11, UMI consensuses were aligned to TRA and TRB V and J templates and then assembled into clonotypes. Clonotypes were classified as expanded or contracted when called significant by both edgeR and NoisET, with noise models trained on biological replicates. For edgeR calls, the cutoffs were a false discovery rate-adjusted p below 0.01 and a log2 fold-change threshold of 1. As an exploratory analysis of dynamics, PCA with hierarchical clustering was applied to max-normalized trajectories of the 1000 most abundant clonotypes. Each responding clone was given a CD4 or CD8 phenotype based on the CD4+ and CD8+ repertoires, which had been sequenced separately. Using fastp trimming at Q25 and MiXCR clonotype assembly, TCRdb reanalyzed the public sequencing data and kept in-frame beta chains. Every entry covers one CDR3 protein and lists the most common genes and DNA from its rows. The V and J calls reflect TCRdb's pipeline rather than the authors' work. Across this sample there are some 150,000 distinct CDR3 sequences, with about a fifth seen only once. The ten biggest clones cover over 2% of the sample.

The source of this sequence is an adult woman who had mild COVID-19 (a few samples of this study predate the infection). The sample titles of this study are shuffled in the database, so cell type and time point are left out; the donor was told from shared clones. Rearrangement joined TRBV20-1 to TRBJ2-5, with TRBD1 matching 7 junction bases. Sequenced: PBMCs or a T cell subset sorted from them (not recorded which). The base sequence is TGCAGTGCTAGAAGGCCCGACAGGGTGGCGGAGACCCAGTACTTC. Its protein is CSARRPDRVAETQYF.